This entry is about one T cell receptor (beta chain). Its antigen is as yet unknown. V was shortened by 2 bases and J by 4 bases, with 6 bases between the two germline ends. This CDR3 has 12 amino acids. Germline values: CDR1 SGHTS, CDR2 YDEGEE. This sample is drawn from a study of OX40 agonist ivuxolimab in advanced cancers. Study background: Recorded diagnoses for dose-escalation patients were hepatocellular carcinoma, melanoma, renal cell or head and neck cancer. Patients were 82.7% male with ages about 20 to 79, mean 60.

Clones were sequenced by immunoSEQ multiplex PCR, and TCRdb holds only the in-frame ones, with some missing. Counted here are tens of thousands of clones, 85% occurring once; the ten biggest clones make up approximately 2.2%. General study results and limits: Some nonresponders additionally presented with little normalized T-cell clonal expansion.

Blood got drawn at baseline, again on cycle 4 day 1, and then on cycle 7 day 1. The specimen comprised CD4+ or CD8+ T cells sorted from blood, sampled in a trial of the OX40 agonist ivuxolimab. The genes are TRBV5-8 and TRBJ1-2, with D hard to call. The receptor comes from an adult with an advanced solid tumor such as melanoma, head and neck, liver or kidney cancer. CDR3 sequence: CASSLRRYGYTF. CDR3 bases: TGTGCCAGCAGCTTAAGGCGCTATGGCTACACCTTC.